The clone carrying this T cell receptor (beta chain) appeared many times. Its antigen is unknown. The CDR3 runs to 15 residues. V was pared by 5 bases and J by 4 bases, with 17 bases between. Per the germline V gene, CDR1 is KGHSH and CDR2 is LQKENI. The source of the sample is a study of T cells in Graves' hyperthyroidism and ophthalmopathy. Study-level points and caveats: Blood also contained most expanded thyroid clonotypes above 0.001. Ophthalmopathy could be told apart from stable hyperthyroidism with a 13 V-J model.

Patients aged 18 to 65 with hyperthyroidism were newly diagnosed, with duration under 2 months. Lactation, pregnancy, other autoimmune disease or uncontrolled infection led to exclusion of patients. Amplified regions were TCR beta CDR3 sequences from RNA transcripts. The HTBI primer set was used in a first-round RT-PCR of the TCR CDR3. TCRdb passed the multiplex PCR reads through MiXCR, listing each CDR3 protein once. Of fewer than 400,000 distinct CDR3 sequences detected, about 15% appear once; the ten largest clones hold 25% to 35%. Sequencing was done on a sample of blood. The receptor's source is a woman aged 18-30 years with Graves' hyperthyroidism that later progressed to Graves' ophthalmopathy. The chain joins TRBV18 to TRBJ1-1, with D tentatively TRBD1 (6 bases). The DNA of the CDR3 is TGTGCCAGCTCAATTAAGGCAGGGGACGGCACTGAAGCTTTCTTT. As protein: CASSIKAGDGTEAFF.